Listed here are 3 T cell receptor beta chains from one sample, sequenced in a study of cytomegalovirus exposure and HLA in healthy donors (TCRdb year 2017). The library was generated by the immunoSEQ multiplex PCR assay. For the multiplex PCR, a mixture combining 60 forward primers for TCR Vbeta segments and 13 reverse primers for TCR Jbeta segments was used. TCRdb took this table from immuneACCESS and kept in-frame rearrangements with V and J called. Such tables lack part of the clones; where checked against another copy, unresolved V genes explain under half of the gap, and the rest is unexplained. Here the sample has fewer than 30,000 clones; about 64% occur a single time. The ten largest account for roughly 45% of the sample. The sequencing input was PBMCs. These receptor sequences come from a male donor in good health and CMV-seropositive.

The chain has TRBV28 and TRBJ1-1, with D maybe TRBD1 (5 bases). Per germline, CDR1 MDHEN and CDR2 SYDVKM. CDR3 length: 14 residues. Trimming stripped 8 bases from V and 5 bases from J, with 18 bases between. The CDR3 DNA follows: TGTGCCAGCTGGCTTTGGGGCAGGGCAACTGAAGCTTTCTTT. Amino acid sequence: CASWLWGRATEAFF.

This chain's CDR3 is CASSEGSIGEKLFF. The DNA for the CDR3 is TGCGCCAGCAGTGAGGGCTCCATCGGTGAAAAACTGTTTTTT. The chain employs TRBV5-1 and TRBJ1-4; D ambiguous. Trimming cost V 5 bases and J 7 bases, with 15 bases left between them. The CDR3 is 14 amino acids. The germline gives CDR1 SGHRS, CDR2 YFSETQ.

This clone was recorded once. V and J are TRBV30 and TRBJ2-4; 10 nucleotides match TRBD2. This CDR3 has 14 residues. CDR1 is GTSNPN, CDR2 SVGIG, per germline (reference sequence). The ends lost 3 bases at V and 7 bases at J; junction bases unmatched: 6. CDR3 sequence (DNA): TGTGCCTGGAGGTTAGCGGGAGGTGGGAACATTCAGTACTTC. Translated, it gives CAWRLAGGGNIQYF.